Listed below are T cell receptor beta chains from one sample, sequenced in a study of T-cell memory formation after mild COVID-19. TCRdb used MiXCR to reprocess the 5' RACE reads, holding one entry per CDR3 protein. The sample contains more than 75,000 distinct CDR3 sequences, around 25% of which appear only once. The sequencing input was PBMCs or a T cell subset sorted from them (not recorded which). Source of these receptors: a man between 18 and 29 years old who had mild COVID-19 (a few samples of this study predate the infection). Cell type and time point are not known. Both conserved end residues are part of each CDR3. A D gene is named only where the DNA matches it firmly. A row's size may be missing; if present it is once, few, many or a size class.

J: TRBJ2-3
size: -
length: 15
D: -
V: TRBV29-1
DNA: TGCAGCGTTCCATCCATGACTCTAAGCACAGATACGCAGTATTTT
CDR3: CSVPSMTLSTDTQYF

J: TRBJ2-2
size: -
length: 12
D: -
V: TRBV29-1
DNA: TGCAGCGTTGTTTGGCACACCGGGGAGCTGTTTTTT
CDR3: CSVVWHTGELFF

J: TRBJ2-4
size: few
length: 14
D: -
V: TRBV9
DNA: TGTGCCAGCAGCGTTAACGGGGGAGAGAACATTCAGTACTTC
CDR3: CASSVNGGENIQYF

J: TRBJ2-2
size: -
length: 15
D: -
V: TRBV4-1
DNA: TGCGCCAGCAGCCAGAGGGAAGACACCACCGGGGAGCTGTTTTTT
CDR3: CASSQREDTTGELFF

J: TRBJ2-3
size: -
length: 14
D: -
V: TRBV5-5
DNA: TGTGCCAGCAGCTTGGGACATTACACAGATACGCAGTATTTT
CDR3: CASSLGHYTDTQYF

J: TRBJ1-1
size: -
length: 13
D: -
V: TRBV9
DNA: TGTGCCAGCAGCGTAGACGGAGACACTGAAGCTTTCTTT
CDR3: CASSVDGDTEAFF

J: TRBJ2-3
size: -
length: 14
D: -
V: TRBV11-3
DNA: TGTGCCAGCAGTTTGGCCGGGAACACAGATACGCAGTATTTT
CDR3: CASSLAGNTDTQYF

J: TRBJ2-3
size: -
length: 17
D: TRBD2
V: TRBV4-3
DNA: TGCGCCAGCAGCCAAGATAAGAGCGGGGGAAGACTGGATACGCAGTATTTT
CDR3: CASSQDKSGGRLDTQYF

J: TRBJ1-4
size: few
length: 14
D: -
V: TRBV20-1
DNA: TGCAGTGCTAGGACGACTACAACTAATGAAAAACTGTTTTTT
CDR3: CSARTTTTNEKLFF

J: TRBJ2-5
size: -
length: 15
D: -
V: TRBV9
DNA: TGTGCCAGCAGCGTAGTGGGGACCAGGGCCGAGACCCAGTACTTC
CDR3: CASSVVGTRAETQYF

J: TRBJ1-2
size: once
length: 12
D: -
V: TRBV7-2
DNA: TGTGCCAGCAGCCGGCCGGGGGGCGGCTACACCTTC
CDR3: CASSRPGGGYTF

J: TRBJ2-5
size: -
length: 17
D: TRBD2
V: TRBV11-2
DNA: TGTGCCAGCAGCTTGGGGGGACTAGCGAGTCTCGGGGAGACCCAGTACTTC
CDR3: CASSLGGLASLGETQYF

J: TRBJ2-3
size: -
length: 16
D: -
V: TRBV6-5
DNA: TGTGCCAGCAGTCCCTTGTCGTGGCGGTACACAGATACGCAGTATTTT
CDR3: CASSPLSWRYTDTQYF

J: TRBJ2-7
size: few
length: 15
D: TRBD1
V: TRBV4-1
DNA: TGCGCCAGCAGCCCGGACAGGGAGAGCTCCTACGAGCAGTACTTC
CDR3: CASSPDRESSYEQYF

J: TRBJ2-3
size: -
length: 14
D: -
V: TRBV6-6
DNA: TGTGCCAGCAGTTCGGCAGGGGGCACAGATACGCAGTATTTT
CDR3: CASSSAGGTDTQYF

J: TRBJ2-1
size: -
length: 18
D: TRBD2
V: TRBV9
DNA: TGTGCCAGCATCCACAAAATAGCGGGGCGCCAAACGGGGAATGAGCAGTTCTTC
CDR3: CASIHKIAGRQTGNEQFF

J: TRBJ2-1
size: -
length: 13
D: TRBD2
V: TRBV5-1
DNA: TGCGCCAGCAGCTTGCGGGGGGGGTATGAGCAGTTCTTC
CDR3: CASSLRGGYEQFF

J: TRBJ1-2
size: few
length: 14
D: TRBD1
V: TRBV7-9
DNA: TGTGCCAGCAGCTTACGCGCAGGGGGGAATGGCTACACCTTC
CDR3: CASSLRAGGNGYTF

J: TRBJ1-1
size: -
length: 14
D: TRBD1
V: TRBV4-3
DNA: TGTGCCAGCAGTCCGGGGACAGGGGGCACTGAAGCTTTCTTT
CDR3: CASSPGTGGTEAFF

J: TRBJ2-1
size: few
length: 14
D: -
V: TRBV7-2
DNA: TGTGCCAGCAGCTTAGGTGCACTCCAGAATGAGCAGTTCTTC
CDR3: CASSLGALQNEQFF

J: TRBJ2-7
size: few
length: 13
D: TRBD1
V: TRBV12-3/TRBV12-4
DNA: TGTGCCAGCAGTTGGGACAGGGCGTACGAGCAGTACTTC
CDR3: CASSWDRAYEQYF

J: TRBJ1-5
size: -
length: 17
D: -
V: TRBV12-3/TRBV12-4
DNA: TGTGCCAGCAGTTCCCGGTTTGTTGCAGGGGATAATCAGCCCCAGCATTTT
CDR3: CASSSRFVAGDNQPQHF

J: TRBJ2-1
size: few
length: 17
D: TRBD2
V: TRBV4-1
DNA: TGCGCCAGCAGCCAAGCCCTAGCGGGGGGGCCGTACAATGAGCAGTTCTTC
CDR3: CASSQALAGGPYNEQFF

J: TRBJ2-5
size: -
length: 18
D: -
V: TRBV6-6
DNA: TGTGCCAGCAGTTACGGCGCGGCGGGCTTGCTCCAAGAAGAGACCCAGTACTTC
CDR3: CASSYGAAGLLQEETQYF

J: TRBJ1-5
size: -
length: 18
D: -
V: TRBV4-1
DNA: TGCGCCAGCAGCCAGGAGCCAAGAGGGCCAGACGGCAATCAGCCCCAGCATTTT
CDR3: CASSQEPRGPDGNQPQHF